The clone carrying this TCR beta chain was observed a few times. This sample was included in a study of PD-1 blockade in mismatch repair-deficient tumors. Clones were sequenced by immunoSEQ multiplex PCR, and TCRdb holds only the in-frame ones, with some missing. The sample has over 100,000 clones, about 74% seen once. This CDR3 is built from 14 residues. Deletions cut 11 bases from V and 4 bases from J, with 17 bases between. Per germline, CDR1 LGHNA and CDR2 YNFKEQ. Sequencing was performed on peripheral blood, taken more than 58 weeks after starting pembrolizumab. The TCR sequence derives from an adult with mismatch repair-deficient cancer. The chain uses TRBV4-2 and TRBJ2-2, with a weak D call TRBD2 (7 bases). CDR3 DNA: TGTGCCTCCCTGGGAGGGGGTAGCACCGGGGAGCTGTTTTTT. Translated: CASLGGGSTGELFF.